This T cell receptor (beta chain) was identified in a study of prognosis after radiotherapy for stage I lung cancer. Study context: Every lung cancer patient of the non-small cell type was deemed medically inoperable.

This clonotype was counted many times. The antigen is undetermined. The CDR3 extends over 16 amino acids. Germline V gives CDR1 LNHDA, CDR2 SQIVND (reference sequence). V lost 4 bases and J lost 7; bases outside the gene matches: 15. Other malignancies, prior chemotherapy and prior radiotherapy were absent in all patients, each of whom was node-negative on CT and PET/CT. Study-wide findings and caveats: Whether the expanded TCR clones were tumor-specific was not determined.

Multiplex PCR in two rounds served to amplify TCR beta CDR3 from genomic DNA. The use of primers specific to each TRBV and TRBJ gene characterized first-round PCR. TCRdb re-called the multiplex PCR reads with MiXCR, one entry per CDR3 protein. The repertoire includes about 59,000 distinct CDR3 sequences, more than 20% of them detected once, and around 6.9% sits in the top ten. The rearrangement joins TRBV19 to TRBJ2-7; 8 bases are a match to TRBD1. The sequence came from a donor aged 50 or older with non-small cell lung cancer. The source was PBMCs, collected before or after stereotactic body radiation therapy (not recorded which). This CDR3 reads CASSSPGTGLTGEQYF. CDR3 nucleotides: TGTGCCAGTAGTAGTCCCGGGACAGGATTGACGGGAGAGCAGTACTTC.